This is a list of T cell receptor beta chains from one sample in a study of blood T cell repertoires in COVID-19. The repertoire was sequenced with immunoSEQ multiplex PCR; TCRdb's copy has only in-frame clones and lacks some. The table includes 250,000 to 300,000 clones, roughly nine tenths detected once. Input material: peripheral blood. The receptors were sampled from a woman aged 25 to 45 with COVID-19, enrolled during active disease. Both conserved end residues are part of each CDR3. The order of the fields is clone size, V gene, D gene, J gene, CDR3 protein, CDR3 DNA. A D gene is named only where the DNA matches it firmly. A clone size is listed for some rows: how often the clone was seen (once, few, many), or a class if it is expanded.

size: -; V: TRBV12-3/TRBV12-4; D: -; J: TRBJ1-1; CDR3: CASSLDREAFF; DNA: TGTGCCAGCAGTCTCGACAGGGAAGCTTTCTTT
size: once; V: TRBV9; D: -; J: TRBJ2-5; CDR3: CASSPPPFRRSETQYF; DNA: TGTGCCAGCAGCCCGCCCCCCTTTAGGAGGAGTGAGACCCAGTACTTC
size: -; V: TRBV27; D: TRBD1; J: TRBJ2-7; CDR3: CASSRDSLSGEQYF; DNA: TGTGCCAGCAGTAGGGACAGCCTCTCCGGCGAGCAGTACTTC
size: once; V: TRBV10-3; D: TRBD2; J: TRBJ2-3; CDR3: CAISGWTSGGSLINTDTQYF; DNA: TGTGCCATCAGTGGATGGACTAGCGGGGGGTCCCTAATAAACACAGATACGCAGTATTTT
size: -; V: TRBV7-9; D: -; J: TRBJ2-7; CDR3: CASSRLTDEQYF; DNA: TGTGCCAGCAGCCGCCTTACGGACGAGCAGTACTTC
size: -; V: TRBV7-9; D: -; J: TRBJ2-1; CDR3: CASSPGYNEQFF; DNA: TGTGCCAGCAGCCCGGGCTACAATGAGCAGTTCTTC
size: -; V: TRBV10-1; D: -; J: TRBJ2-2; CDR3: CASSEIPSRGTGELFF; DNA: TGCGCCAGCAGTGAGATCCCTTCTCGGGGCACCGGGGAGCTGTTTTTT
size: -; V: TRBV30; D: -; J: TRBJ1-2; CDR3: CAYPNTGTGYGYTF; DNA: TGTGCCTACCCTAATACAGGGACCGGCTATGGCTACACCTTC
size: -; V: TRBV7-2; D: -; J: TRBJ2-7; CDR3: CASSLGRIYEQYF; DNA: TGTGCCAGCAGCTTAGGGCGGATATACGAGCAGTACTTC
size: -; V: TRBV6-1; D: TRBD1; J: TRBJ2-3; CDR3: CASSEGGDRGADTQYF; DNA: TGTGCCAGCAGTGAAGGTGGGGACAGGGGAGCGGATACGCAGTATTTT
size: -; V: TRBV5-6; D: TRBD2; J: TRBJ2-2; CDR3: CASSLVGGGGGHDTGELFF; DNA: TGTGCCAGCAGCTTGGTCGGAGGTGGCGGGGGGCATGACACCGGGGAGCTGTTTTTT
size: -; V: TRBV24-1; D: TRBD2; J: TRBJ2-1; CDR3: CATSDFSLAGGSNEQFF; DNA: TGTGCCACCAGTGATTTTTCACTAGCGGGGGGGAGCAATGAGCAGTTCTTC
size: once; V: TRBV5-1; D: TRBD2; J: TRBJ2-3; CDR3: CASSSERGAEDTQYF; DNA: TGCGCCAGCAGCTCCGAGCGGGGGGCGGAAGATACGCAGTATTTT
size: once; V: TRBV6-1; D: TRBD1; J: TRBJ2-5; CDR3: CASSDGDSQETQYF; DNA: TGTGCCAGCAGTGACGGGGACAGCCAAGAGACCCAGTACTTC
size: -; V: TRBV6-5; D: -; J: TRBJ2-7; CDR3: CASSSSGLSYEQYF; DNA: TGTGCCAGCAGTTCTTCTGGCCTCTCCTACGAGCAGTACTTC
size: many; V: TRBV30; D: -; J: TRBJ1-1; CDR3: CAWSVSSAGRTFF; DNA: TGTGCCTGGAGTGTCAGTAGCGCGGGGAGGACTTTCTTT
size: -; V: TRBV19; D: -; J: TRBJ2-5; CDR3: CASSPTAQETQYF; DNA: TGTGCCAGTAGTCCGACAGCCCAAGAGACCCAGTACTTC
size: -; V: TRBV2; D: -; J: TRBJ1-2; CDR3: CASSLDRNLNYGYTF; DNA: TGTGCCAGCAGTCTCGACAGAAACCTTAACTATGGCTACACCTTC
size: -; V: TRBV3-1/TRBV3-2; D: -; J: TRBJ2-7; CDR3: CASRGRVYEQYF; DNA: TGTGCCAGTAGGGGCAGGGTCTACGAGCAGTACTTC
size: -; V: TRBV10-3; D: TRBD1; J: TRBJ1-3; CDR3: CAISEPGTGGPGNTIYF; DNA: TGTGCCATCAGTGAGCCGGGGACAGGGGGACCGGGAAACACCATATATTTT
size: -; V: TRBV27; D: TRBD2; J: TRBJ2-7; CDR3: CASSFSGGFYEQYF; DNA: TGTGCCAGCAGTTTTTCGGGGGGGTTCTACGAGCAGTACTTC
size: -; V: TRBV6-5; D: -; J: TRBJ2-5; CDR3: CASSRDSQETQYF; DNA: TGTGCCAGCAGCCGGGACTCCCAAGAGACCCAGTACTTC
size: -; V: TRBV6-5; D: -; J: TRBJ2-7; CDR3: CASSYSTGRGYEQYF; DNA: TGTGCCAGCAGTTACTCGACGGGAAGAGGCTACGAGCAGTACTTC
size: many; V: TRBV5-1; D: TRBD2; J: TRBJ2-1; CDR3: CASSLTSGGYNEQFF; DNA: TGCGCCAGCAGCTTGACTAGCGGGGGGTACAATGAGCAGTTCTTC
size: few; V: TRBV5-4; D: TRBD2; J: TRBJ2-7; CDR3: CASSSNLGGSYEQYF; DNA: TGTGCCAGCAGCTCCAATTTGGGGGGGTCCTACGAGCAGTACTTC
size: -; V: TRBV14; D: -; J: TRBJ1-2; CDR3: CASSQSLYGYTF; DNA: TGTGCCAGCAGCCAAAGCCTCTATGGCTACACCTTC
size: -; V: TRBV18; D: -; J: TRBJ2-2; CDR3: CASSSLGSNTGELFF; DNA: TGTGCCAGCTCAAGTCTCGGTTCGAACACCGGGGAGCTGTTTTTT
size: -; V: TRBV4-1; D: -; J: TRBJ2-7; CDR3: CASSQGAGRKAYEQYF; DNA: TGCGCCAGCAGCCAAGGGGCGGGGAGAAAAGCCTACGAGCAGTACTTC
size: -; V: TRBV29-1; D: TRBD1; J: TRBJ2-5; CDR3: CSGDRYQETQYF; DNA: TGCAGCGGGGACAGGTACCAAGAGACCCAGTACTTC
size: -; V: TRBV28; D: TRBD1; J: TRBJ1-5; CDR3: CASSLLVYGDRGQPQHF; DNA: TGTGCCAGCAGTTTACTCGTATATGGAGACAGGGGTCAGCCCCAGCATTTT
size: few; V: TRBV2; D: TRBD2; J: TRBJ2-3; CDR3: CASRLAGTPTDTQYF; DNA: TGTGCCAGCAGATTAGCGGGGACCCCCACAGATACGCAGTATTTT
size: -; V: TRBV28; D: -; J: TRBJ2-3; CDR3: CASTSAGADTQYF; DNA: TGTGCCAGCACCTCTGCAGGGGCAGATACGCAGTATTTT
size: -; V: TRBV7-9; D: TRBD1; J: TRBJ2-7; CDR3: CASSFLEGAGQYF; DNA: TGTGCCAGCAGCTTTCTAGAGGGGGCCGGGCAGTACTTC
size: once; V: TRBV5-1; D: -; J: TRBJ2-5; CDR3: CASSPKSGVQETQYF; DNA: TGCGCCAGCAGCCCAAAGTCGGGGGTACAAGAGACCCAGTACTTC
size: once; V: TRBV4-1; D: -; J: TRBJ2-3; CDR3: CASSPGGNTDTQYF; DNA: TGCGCCAGCAGCCCAGGGGGGAACACAGATACGCAGTATTTT
size: -; V: TRBV11-2; D: TRBD2; J: TRBJ2-3; CDR3: CASSFRGGPTDTQYF; DNA: TGTGCCAGCAGTTTCCGGGGGGGCCCTACAGATACGCAGTATTTT
size: once; V: TRBV10-2; D: -; J: TRBJ2-7; CDR3: CASSAFSYEQYF; DNA: TGCGCCAGCAGTGCATTCTCCTACGAGCAGTACTTC
size: -; V: TRBV7-8; D: TRBD1; J: TRBJ1-2; CDR3: CASSFRGRLSGYTF; DNA: TGTGCCAGCAGCTTTAGGGGGCGATTGAGTGGCTACACCTTC
size: -; V: TRBV5-4; D: TRBD2; J: TRBJ2-5; CDR3: CASSLLAGGPVPETQYF; DNA: TGTGCCAGCAGCTTGCTAGCGGGGGGGCCTGTTCCAGAGACCCAGTACTTC
size: -; V: TRBV27; D: -; J: TRBJ1-1; CDR3: CASSLRRKAFF; DNA: TGTGCCAGCAGTTTGAGGAGGAAAGCTTTCTTT
size: -; V: TRBV7-6; D: -; J: TRBJ2-3; CDR3: CASSLVPVSTDTQYF; DNA: TGTGCCAGCAGCTTAGTTCCGGTGAGCACAGATACGCAGTATTTT
size: -; V: TRBV5-1; D: -; J: TRBJ1-6; CDR3: CASSRTGFGSPLHF; DNA: TGCGCCAGCAGTCGAACAGGCTTCGGTTCACCCCTCCACTTT
size: -; V: TRBV3-1/TRBV3-2; D: -; J: TRBJ2-5; CDR3: CASSQVGGGLETQYF; DNA: TGTGCCAGCAGCCAAGTAGGAGGGGGCCTCGAGACCCAGTACTTC
size: -; V: TRBV27; D: -; J: TRBJ2-7; CDR3: CASSHRDARNLYEQYF; DNA: TGTGCCAGCAGTCACAGGGACGCGAGAAACCTCTACGAGCAGTACTTC
size: -; V: TRBV21-1; D: -; J: TRBJ2-5; CDR3: CASSTQETQYF; DNA: TGTGCCAGCAGCACACAAGAGACCCAGTACTTC
size: -; V: TRBV30; D: -; J: TRBJ2-2; CDR3: CAWLIVGGRTGELFF; DNA: TGTGCCTGGCTTATTGTGGGGGGTCGCACCGGGGAGCTGTTTTTT
size: -; V: TRBV6-5; D: TRBD1; J: TRBJ2-5; CDR3: CASRAPGQGVETQYF; DNA: TGTGCCAGCAGAGCACCGGGACAGGGGGTCGAGACCCAGTACTTC
size: -; V: TRBV7-9; D: -; J: TRBJ1-6; CDR3: CASSLVLGGRDRSNSPLHF; DNA: TGTGCCAGCAGCTTAGTGTTGGGCGGGAGAGACAGGTCTAATTCACCCCTCCACTTT
size: -; V: TRBV7-9; D: -; J: TRBJ1-2; CDR3: CASSPPSRDYGYTF; DNA: TGTGCCAGCAGCCCTCCCTCCAGGGACTATGGCTACACCTTC
size: -; V: TRBV6-5; D: -; J: TRBJ2-1; CDR3: CASSLNPEEQFF; DNA: TGTGCCAGCAGCCTAAATCCCGAGGAGCAGTTCTTC
size: -; V: TRBV5-1; D: TRBD1; J: TRBJ2-1; CDR3: CASGYRGPSVYEQFF; DNA: TGCGCCAGCGGATACAGGGGTCCTTCGGTGTATGAGCAGTTCTTC
size: -; V: TRBV28; D: -; J: TRBJ2-3; CDR3: CASSTQGKGPDTQYF; DNA: TGTGCCAGCAGTACACAGGGTAAGGGCCCCGATACGCAGTATTTT
size: -; V: TRBV2; D: -; J: TRBJ2-7; CDR3: CASTRGRQGSDEQYF; DNA: TGTGCCAGCACAAGAGGGCGGCAGGGGAGCGACGAGCAGTACTTC
size: -; V: TRBV5-6; D: -; J: TRBJ1-2; CDR3: CASSPTGGDYGYTF; DNA: TGTGCCAGCAGCCCGACAGGTGGGGACTATGGCTACACCTTC